The T cell receptor (beta chain) described here comes from a study of OX40 agonist ivuxolimab in advanced cancers. Study-level background: The mean age was approximately 60 years, ranging from about 20 to 85, with around four fifths of participants male.

The CDR3 spans 17 residues. V shed 0 bases, J shed 0 bases, and the junction held 5 bases outside the gene matches. The germline V gene has CDR1 MGHRA and CDR2 YSYEKL. The method was immunoSEQ multiplex PCR; TCRdb's version includes in-frame clones alone and lacks a portion of them. The sample contains roughly 48,000 clones, around nine tenths of which appear only once. This TCR derives from an adult with an advanced solid tumor such as melanoma, head and neck, liver or kidney cancer. This material consisted of CD4+ or CD8+ T cells sorted from blood, taken in a trial of the OX40 agonist ivuxolimab. The chain uses TRBV4-1 and TRBJ2-3; TRBD2 matches 8 bases. The chain's CDR3 is CASSQDPAGGSTDTQYF. As DNA, the CDR3 is TGCGCCAGCAGCCAAGATCCGGCGGGAGGCAGCACAGATACGCAGTATTTT.